This TCR beta chain was captured by sequencing in a study of T cells in Graves' hyperthyroidism and ophthalmopathy. The CDR3 totals 18 residues. Germline lookup yields CDR1 SGHVS and CDR2 FQNEAQ. The trim removed 6 bases at V and 6 bases at J, leaving 19 bases unmatched. The CDR3 regions of TCR beta were amplified from RNA transcripts. First-round RT-PCR with HTBI primers amplified the TCR CDR3 region. Each CDR3 protein is one row after TCRdb ran MiXCR on the multiplex PCR reads. Found here are roughly 800,000 distinct CDR3 sequences, 38% of them singletons; the top ten hold 7% to 10%. The rearrangement uses TRBV7-8 and TRBJ1-5; 8 nucleotides agree with TRBD1. Sequencing was performed on blood. This clonotype originated in a man between 18 and 35 years old with Graves' hyperthyroidism. CDR3 amino acids: CASSEGVAGGEKSQPQHF. The DNA of the CDR3 is TGTGCCAGCAGTGAAGGTGTGGCAGGGGGCGAGAAAAGTCAGCCCCAGCATTTT.